The present TCR beta chain was sequenced within a study of T cell responses to AZD1222 COVID-19 vaccine. The study's findings and limits: There were repertoire samples only from the period after the peak T cell response. Spike-specific TCR breadth rose after two AZD1222 doses, and depth rose as well. In the spike-specific TCR repertoire, nearly half reportedly target unmutated variant regions.

As for this clone: Its specificity is not known.

Sequencing was performed with immunoSEQ multiplex PCR; in TCRdb, only in-frame clones are kept and a portion is missing. The sample lists over 100,000 clones, around nine tenths seen once, with 9% to 15% in the top ten. From germline, CDR1 is LGHNA and CDR2 YSLEER. The CDR3 extends over 16 amino acids. The V end was cut by 0 bases, the J end by 0 bases, with 11 bases between. The J gene is TRBJ1-1, the V gene TRBV4-3, with D maybe TRBD1 (5 bases). This TCR was recovered from an adult in good health. Source: peripheral blood, taken on day 0 of AZD1222 vaccination. The CDR3 sequence is CASSQDIARVNTEAFF. The CDR3 nucleotides read TGCGCCAGCAGCCAAGATATCGCCAGGGTGAACACTGAAGCTTTCTTT.